This TCR beta chain was documented in a study of T cells in Graves' hyperthyroidism and ophthalmopathy. RNA transcripts were the template for amplifying TCR beta CDR3 regions. Researchers ran a first-round RT-PCR on the TCR CDR3 using the HTBI primer set. TCRdb analysed the multiplex PCR reads with MiXCR anew, one entry per CDR3 protein. The table has about 350,000 distinct CDR3 sequences, 11% to 15% seen once. The germline gives CDR1 LNHDA, CDR2 SQIVND (reference sequence). The CDR3 consists of 13 residues. V was cut by 5 bases and J by 0 bases, with 6 bases left in between. Overall study results and limits: The model predicted ophthalmopathy a median roughly 6.5 months before onset.

This clonotype was picked up many times. What it recognizes is unknown. The receptor was isolated from a woman aged 25-40 years with Graves' hyperthyroidism. The sample comprised blood. This chain uses TRBV19 with TRBJ2-3; D is unresolved. CDR3: CASSALSTDTQYF. CDR3 DNA sequence: TGTGCCAGTAGTGCTCTCAGCACAGATACGCAGTATTTT.